Below, 8 T cell receptor beta chains from the same sample are listed, as sequenced in a study of control samples from healthy donors and cancer patients. Assay: immunoSEQ multiplex PCR; the TCRdb copy retains only in-frame clones and omits some. Of about 120,000 clones in the sample, 70% to 90% are singletons; the top ten hold 40%. Specimen: blood. The receptors originated from a man aged 50-59 years in good health.

The chain links TRBV27 to TRBJ2-6; 8 bases agree with TRBD1. Losses at the gene ends were 6 bases for V and 4 bases for J; bases not matched to a gene: 14. Per the germline V gene, CDR1 is MNHEY and CDR2 is SMNVEV (reference sequence). This CDR3 has 18 residues. The CDR3 region has the DNA TGTGCCAGCAGCTCCCCCTGGGACAGGTCAAGGGGGGCCAACGTCCTGACTTTC. Its protein product is CASSSPWDRSRGANVLTF.

CDR3 amino acids: CASSLDGGNQPQHF. CDR3 nucleotides: TGTGCCAGCAGCTTGGATGGGGGCAATCAGCCCCAGCATTTT. The chain carries TRBV5-4 and TRBJ1-5, with D unresolved. The V and J ends lost 0 bases and 2 bases respectively, with 6 bases between them. Germline V gene lookup returns CDR1 SGHNT and CDR2 YYREEE (reference sequence). The CDR3 consists of 14 residues.

V is TRBV19 and J is TRBJ2-5, with D perhaps given as TRBD1 or TRBD2 (6 bases each). CDR1 and CDR2 (germline): LNHDA, SQIVND (reference sequence). Trimming stripped 5 bases from V and 4 bases from J, with 14 bases between. The CDR3 sequence is 14 residues long. The CDR3 loop is CASSATGARETQYF. The CDR3 DNA reads TGTGCCAGTAGTGCCACGGGGGCGCGAGAGACCCAGTACTTC.

This clone was counted a single time. The rearrangement uses TRBV19 and TRBJ1-5; D gene ambiguous. There are 13 residues in the CDR3. Germline CDR1 reads LNHDA; CDR2 reads SQIVND (reference sequence). Trimming pared 3 bases from V and 11 bases from J, leaving 14 bases between. The DNA for the CDR3 is TGTGCCAGTAGTATTACCCACACCAGCTCCCAGCATTTT. Protein: CASSITHTSSQHF.

The rearrangement links TRBV3-1 (or the pseudogene TRBV3-2) to TRBJ2-6; tentative D call: TRBD1 (5 bases). Germline V lookup: CDR1 LGHDT, CDR2 YNNKEL (reference sequence). The CDR3 runs to 19 residues. Trimming shortened V by 0 bases and J by 0 bases, and 15 bases separated the two germline ends. CDR3 amino acids: CASSQEYRSLLSGANVLTF. DNA for the CDR3: TGTGCCAGCAGCCAAGAGTACAGGAGCCTGCTCTCTGGGGCCAACGTCCTGACTTTC.

V usage is TRBV7-2 and J usage is TRBJ2-5; perhaps TRBD1 as D (6 bases). Germline CDR1 is SGHTA and CDR2 is FQGNSA. The CDR3 loop spans 12 amino acids. V was pared by 5 bases and J by 5 bases, with 9 bases between. The CDR3 DNA reads as TGTGCCAGCAGCCTCGACAGGGAGACCCAGTACTTC. It yields the protein CASSLDRETQYF.

This clone was picked up one time. This chain uses TRBV24-1 with TRBJ1-5; D is ambiguous. Trimming removed 1 base from V and 0 bases from J, with 3 bases in between. Germline V gene lookup returns CDR1 KGHDR and CDR2 SFDVKD. The CDR3 has 14 amino acids. CDR3 bases: TGTGCCACCAGTGATTTTTCTAGCAATCAGCCCCAGCATTTT. Residues: CATSDFSSNQPQHF.

The chain employs TRBV6-5 and TRBJ2-5; 10 bases fit TRBD2. Unmatched junction bases numbered 5, after V lost 6 bases and J lost 4 bases. Per the germline V gene, CDR1 is MNHEY and CDR2 is SVGAGI. The CDR3 runs to 14 residues. This CDR3 reads CASSPWTSGETQYF. Written as DNA, the CDR3 is TGTGCCAGCAGCCCATGGACTAGCGGAGAGACCCAGTACTTC.